This passage covers 26 T cell receptor beta chains from one sample sequenced in a study of regulatory T cells in long-lasting Graves disease. Both iRepertoire HTBI primers and Arm-PCR of CDR3 regions were used to build the TCR beta libraries. Each CDR3 protein is one row after TCRdb ran MiXCR on the multiplex PCR reads. The sample lists about 560,000 distinct CDR3 sequences; 15% to 20% were seen once. The time point is: newly diagnosed GD, antithyroid drugs for less than 3 months. With RNA extracted from PBMCs as input, the TCR library was made. The data also belong to a second study, concerning T cells in Graves' hyperthyroidism and ophthalmopathy.

Specimen: peripheral blood mononuclear cells (PBMCs), collected at new diagnosis, from a patient treated with antithyroid drugs. The receptor source for this set is a man aged 18 to 29 with Graves disease.

This clonotype was detected only a few times. A clone one base away is much larger, so this may be a read error. This chain connects TRBV12-3 or TRBV12-4 to TRBJ2-4; D may be TRBD2 (6 bases). This CDR3 is 19 amino acids long. The DNA of the CDR3 is TGTGCCAGCACCACATTAGGGCCGAGGGGCGAACTAGCCAAAAGCATTCAGTACTTC. Translating gives CASTTLGPRGELAKSIQYF.

The V call is TRBV5-4, the J call TRBJ2-2, with D uncertain. CDR1 SGHNT and CDR2 YYREEE come from the germline V gene (reference sequence). There are 14 residues in the CDR3. V lost 1 base, J lost 1 base, and 5 bases lay in between. CDR3 residues: CASSLSGNTGELFF. The DNA of the CDR3 is TGTGCCAGCAGCTTGTCAGGGAACACCGGGGAGCTGTTTTTT.

This chain connects TRBV9 to TRBJ1-1, with a possible D match to TRBD1 (5 bases). Germline V gene data show CDR1 as SGDLS and CDR2 as YYNGEE. V lost 0 bases and J lost 0, with 15 bases in between. This CDR3 spans 17 amino acids. The DNA of the CDR3 is TGTGCCAGCAGCGTAGTCTTATTAGTGGGGCTGAACACTGAAGCTTTCTTT. Amino acids: CASSVVLLVGLNTEAFF.

In regard to this clonotype: A much more abundant neighbour one base away suggests this may be a read error. The J gene is TRBJ2-1, the V gene TRBV12-3 or TRBV12-4, with 8 bases aligning to TRBD1. After removal of 5 bases from V and 9 bases from J, the junction contained 6 bases not matched to a gene. CDR3 length equals 13 residues. The CDR3 nucleotides read TGTGCCAGCAGTCGGACAGGGTGCTTTGAGCAGTTCTTC. This encodes CASSRTGCFEQFF.

This clonotype was observed many times. The chain links TRBV12-3 or TRBV12-4 to TRBJ1-2, with a possible D match to TRBD1 (5 bases). Trimming took 3 bases from V and 8 from J, leaving 13 bases between them. CDR3 size: 13 residues. Here the CDR3 DNA reads TGTGCCAGCAGTTTTCTAGGGGTTGGGGGCTACACCTTC. Translating it yields CASSFLGVGGYTF.

Ten or more counts support this clonotype. The chain joins TRBV11-2 to TRBJ1-1; D ambiguous. The CDR3 has 14 residues. Germline CDR1 and CDR2: SGHAT and FQNNGV. Trimming left V 1 base short and J 0 bases short, with 6 bases between. This CDR3 is CASSLVLMNTEAFF. The CDR3 DNA reads as TGTGCCAGCAGCTTAGTATTAATGAACACTGAAGCTTTCTTT.

This clonotype was seen repeatedly, ten times or more. The chain employs TRBV5-1 and TRBJ2-7; 10 positions match TRBD1. With V trimmed by 4 bases and J by 7 bases, 8 bases remained unmatched. The CDR3 has 14 residues. Per germline, CDR1 SGHRS and CDR2 YFSETQ. The chain's CDR3 is CASSARDRGWEQYF. The CDR3 nucleotides are TGCGCCAGCAGCGCCCGGGACAGGGGTTGGGAGCAGTACTTC.

This clonotype occurred many times. V and J are TRBV30 and TRBJ2-7; 7 bases line up with TRBD2. Per germline, CDR1 GTSNPN and CDR2 SVGIG (reference sequence). CDR3 length: 11 amino acids. J gave up 2 bases and V 6 bases, and 1 base lay outside the gene matches. The CDR3 loop is CACGRAYEQYF. The CDR3 coding sequence is TGTGCCTGTGGGAGGGCCTACGAGCAGTACTTC.

There are many counts of this clonotype. The chain is built from TRBV28 and TRBJ2-7, with TRBD1 identical over 9 bases. The CDR3 consists of 15 residues. The trim removed 5 bases at V and 3 bases at J, leaving 8 bases unmatched. Germline CDR1 MDHEN, CDR2 SYDVKM. CDR3 protein: CASSEQGARNYEQYF. For the CDR3, the DNA is TGTGCCAGCAGTGAACAGGGGGCTAGAAACTACGAGCAGTACTTC.

At least ten counts were recorded for this clonotype. V is TRBV2 and J is TRBJ2-7, with D possibly called TRBD1 or TRBD2 (6 bases each). The CDR3 loop spans 13 amino acids. The V gene lost 8 bases and the J gene lost 5 bases, with 16 bases spanning the gap. Per germline, CDR1 SNHLY and CDR2 FYNNEI. The CDR3 nucleotides read TGTGCCAGCGGTTTTCGGGGGCCGAACGAGCAGTACTTC. It yields the protein CASGFRGPNEQYF.

The J gene is TRBJ2-7, the V gene TRBV14, with 8 bases that match TRBD2. CDR3 length equals 15 residues. Trimming cost V 4 bases and J 3 bases; bases outside gene matches: 8. Germline V CDR1 and CDR2: SGHDN, FVKESK. DNA for the CDR3: TGTGCCAGCAGCCGTGGGAGAACTAGCGGCTACGAGCAGTACTTC. Translation gives CASSRGRTSGYEQYF.

This chain connects TRBV9 to TRBJ2-3, with D hard to call. The CDR3 covers 14 residues. Trimming took off 0 bases at V and 1 base at J, with 6 bases between the two ends. Germline CDR1 reads SGDLS; CDR2 reads YYNGEE. The CDR3 nucleotides are TGTGCCAGCAGCGTAGCACCTGGCACAGATACGCAGTATTTT. It encodes CASSVAPGTDTQYF.

V is TRBV5-1 and J is TRBJ1-1, with D perhaps TRBD1 (6 bases). V was cut by 0 bases and J by 0 bases, with 12 bases left in between. There are 16 residues in the CDR3. CDR1 SGHRS and CDR2 YFSETQ come from the germline V gene. The CDR3 region is CASSLARTVMNTEAFF. CDR3 DNA: TGCGCCAGCAGCTTGGCCAGGACAGTTATGAACACTGAAGCTTTCTTT. The full variable domain, completed using reference TRBV5-1 and TRBJ1-1, is KAGVTQTPRYLIKTRGQQVTLSCSPISGHRSVSWYQQTPGQGLQFLFEYFSETQRNKGNFPGRFSGRQFSNSRSEMNVSTLELGDSALYLCASSLARTVMNTEAFFGQGTRLTVV.

This clonotype was detected only once. V usage is TRBV2 and J usage is TRBJ2-2; TRBD2 agrees at 7 bases. Germline CDR1 and CDR2: SNHLY and FYNNEI. The CDR3 is 14 amino acids. V shed 4 bases and J 4 bases; nucleotides not matched to a gene: 3. Here the CDR3 DNA reads TGTGCCAGCAGTGGACGCGGGGGCACCGGGGAGCTGTTTTTT. Encoded protein: CASSGRGGTGELFF.

The rearrangement links TRBV27 to TRBJ2-1; 7 bases map to TRBD2. Germline V gene data show CDR1 as MNHEY and CDR2 as SMNVEV (reference sequence). V was clipped by 3 bases and J by 9 bases; unmatched bases: 2. This CDR3 contains 12 residues. The CDR3 protein is CASSFTSAEQFF. DNA for the CDR3: TGTGCCAGCAGTTTCACTAGCGCTGAGCAGTTCTTC.

The gene calls are TRBV30 and TRBJ2-3; D may be TRBD2 (5 bases). Trimming removed 5 bases at V and 4 bases at J, with 16 bases between. The CDR3 sequence is 14 residues long. CDR1 and CDR2 from the germline V gene are GTSNPN and SVGIG (reference sequence). The chain's CDR3 is CAWCDYQYSDTQYF. For the CDR3, the DNA is TGTGCCTGGTGTGACTACCAGTACTCAGATACGCAGTATTTT.

In its sample, this clonotype was seen a few times. This rearrangement joins TRBV7-2 to TRBJ2-5; D is perhaps TRBD2 (6 bases). The CDR3 has 13 amino acids. The germline CDR1 and CDR2 sequences are SGHTA and FQGNSA. Trimming removed 4 bases at V and 5 bases at J, with 11 bases between. The CDR3 nucleotides are TGTGCCAGCAGCTGGGACTTTGAGGAGACCCAGTACTTC. It specifies CASSWDFEETQYF.

The V and J genes are TRBV6-1 and TRBJ1-2; tentatively, D is TRBD1 (5 bases). Between the trimmed V and J ends, which lost 8 bases and 5 bases, there was a span of 15 bases. The CDR3 totals 13 residues. Germline V gene lookup returns CDR1 MNHNS and CDR2 SASEGT. The CDR3 DNA is TGTGCCAGCCGAGATCCAGGGTTATATGGCTACACCTTC. Its protein is CASRDPGLYGYTF.

This chain joins TRBV9 and TRBJ1-5; a weak D match, TRBD1 (5 bases). CDR3 length equals 14 residues. Germline V gene data show CDR1 as SGDLS and CDR2 as YYNGEE. The V gene lost 4 bases and the J gene lost 3 bases, with 11 bases spanning the gap. The CDR3 spells CASSSEQANQPQHF. CDR3 in DNA: TGTGCCAGCAGCTCGGAACAGGCCAATCAGCCCCAGCATTTT. Full variable domain (missing parts from reference TRBV9 and TRBJ1-5): DSGVTQTPKHLITATGQRVTLRCSPRSGDLSVYWYQQSLDQGLQFLIQYYNGEERAKGNILERFSAQQFPDLHSELNLSSLELGDSALYFCASSSEQANQPQHFGDGTRLSIL.

This clonotype was counted many times. The CDR3 loop is CASSLVGLAEAFF. CDR3 DNA sequence: TGTGCCAGCAGTTTAGTAGGGCTTGCTGAAGCTTTCTTT. The chain recombines TRBV12-3 or TRBV12-4 with TRBJ1-1; no firm D call. V dropped 1 base and J dropped 6 bases, with 9 bases sitting between them. This CDR3 contains 13 residues.

This clonotype was detected only a few times. A much larger clone differs from this one at a single base, so this may be a read error. The V gene is TRBV28, the J gene TRBJ2-2, with D uncertain. V was clipped by 3 bases and J by 7 bases, with 3 bases between them. The germline V gene encodes CDR1 MDHEN and CDR2 SYDVKM. This CDR3 has 11 residues. The CDR3 nucleotides read TGTGCCAGCAGTTTCATCGGGGAGCTGTTTTTT. Its translation is CASSFIGELFF.

This clonotype was found many times. The J gene is TRBJ1-1, the V gene TRBV6-1; possibly TRBD1 for D (5 bases). Germline values: CDR1 MNHNS, CDR2 SASEGT. Trimming removed 11 bases from V and 1 base from J, with 11 bases in between. The CDR3 extends over 12 amino acids. CDR3 protein: CARPGENTEAFF. The CDR3 bases are TGTGCCCGCCCGGGGGAGAACACTGAAGCTTTCTTT.

This clonotype was observed a few times. The chain joins TRBV9 to TRBJ2-1, with no clear D. The length of the CDR3 is 16 residues. Per the germline V gene, CDR1 is SGDLS and CDR2 is YYNGEE. Trimming shortened V by 0 bases and J by 0 bases, and 10 bases separated the two germline ends. The CDR3 region is CASSVGGPGSYNEQFF. The CDR3 DNA reads TGTGCCAGCAGCGTAGGGGGTCCGGGCTCCTACAATGAGCAGTTCTTC.

This clonotype came up a few times. The chain is built from TRBV6-1 and TRBJ2-3; D is possibly TRBD1 (6 bases). CDR3 length: 14 amino acids. V was clipped by 5 bases and J by 3 bases, with 12 bases between them. The germline V gene encodes CDR1 MNHNS and CDR2 SASEGT. As DNA, the CDR3 is TGTGCCAGCAGTCAGATAGGGGGTACAGATACGCAGTATTTT. Its protein product is CASSQIGGTDTQYF.

V gene TRBV3-1 combines with J gene TRBJ1-6, with D unresolved. V gave up 4 bases and J gave up 5 bases, with 12 bases separating them. CDR3 length: 15 amino acids. From germline, CDR1 is LGHDT and CDR2 YNNKEL (reference sequence). CDR3 nucleotide sequence: TGTGCCAGCAGCCCCTTGAGGCAGAATAATTCACCCCTCCACTTT. The encoded protein is CASSPLRQNNSPLHF.

The chain joins TRBV13 to TRBJ2-7, with D possibly TRBD1 on 6 matching bases. The V end was cut by 3 bases, the J end by 5 bases, with 8 bases between. The CDR3 spans 12 residues. CDR1 is PRHDT, CDR2 FYEKMQ, per germline (reference sequence). The CDR3 sequence is CASSFYRDEQYF. The CDR3 nucleotides read TGTGCCAGCAGCTTTTACAGGGACGAGCAGTACTTC.